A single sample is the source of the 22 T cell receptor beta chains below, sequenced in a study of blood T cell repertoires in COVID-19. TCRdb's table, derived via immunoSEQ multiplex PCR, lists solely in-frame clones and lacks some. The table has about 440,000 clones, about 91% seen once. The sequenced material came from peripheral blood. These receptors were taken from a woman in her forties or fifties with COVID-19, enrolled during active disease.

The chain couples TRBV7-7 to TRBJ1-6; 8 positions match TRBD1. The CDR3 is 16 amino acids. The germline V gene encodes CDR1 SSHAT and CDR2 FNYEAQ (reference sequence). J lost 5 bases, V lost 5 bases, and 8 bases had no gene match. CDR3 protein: CASSPTGGLDNSPLHF. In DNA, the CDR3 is TGTGCCAGCAGCCCCACAGGGGGGTTGGATAATTCACCCCTCCACTTT.

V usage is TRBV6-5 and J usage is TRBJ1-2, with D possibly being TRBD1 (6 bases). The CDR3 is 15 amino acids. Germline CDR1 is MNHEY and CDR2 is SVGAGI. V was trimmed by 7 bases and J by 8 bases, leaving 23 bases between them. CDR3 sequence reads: CASIPVDSSIMGYTF. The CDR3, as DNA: TGTGCCAGCATTCCCGTGGACAGCTCTATTATGGGCTACACCTTC.

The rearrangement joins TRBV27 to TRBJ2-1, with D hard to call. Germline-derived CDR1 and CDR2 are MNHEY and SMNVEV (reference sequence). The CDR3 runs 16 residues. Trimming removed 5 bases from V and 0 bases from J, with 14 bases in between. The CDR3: CASSQNILSSYNEQFF. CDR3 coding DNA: TGTGCCAGCAGTCAAAATATACTAAGCTCCTACAATGAGCAGTTCTTC.

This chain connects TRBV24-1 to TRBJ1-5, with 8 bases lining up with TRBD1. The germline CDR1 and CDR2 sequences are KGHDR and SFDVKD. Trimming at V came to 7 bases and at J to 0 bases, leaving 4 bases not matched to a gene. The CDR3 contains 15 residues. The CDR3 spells CATRPGGDSNQPQHF. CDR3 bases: TGTGCCACCAGGCCAGGGGGCGATAGCAATCAGCCCCAGCATTTT.

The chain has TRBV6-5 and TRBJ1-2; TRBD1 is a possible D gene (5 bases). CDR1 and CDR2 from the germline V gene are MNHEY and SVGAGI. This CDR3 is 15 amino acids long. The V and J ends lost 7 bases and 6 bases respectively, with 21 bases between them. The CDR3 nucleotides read TGTGCCAGCAAGCCGTTCAGGGCCGCGATTAATGGCTACACCTTC. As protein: CASKPFRAAINGYTF.

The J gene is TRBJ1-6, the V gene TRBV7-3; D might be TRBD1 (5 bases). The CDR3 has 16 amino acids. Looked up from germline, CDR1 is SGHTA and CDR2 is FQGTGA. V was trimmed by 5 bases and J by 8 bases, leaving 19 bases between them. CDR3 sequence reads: CASSPGPAGTYSPLHF. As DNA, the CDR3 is TGTGCCAGCAGCCCCGGGCCTGCTGGGACTTATTCACCCCTCCACTTT.

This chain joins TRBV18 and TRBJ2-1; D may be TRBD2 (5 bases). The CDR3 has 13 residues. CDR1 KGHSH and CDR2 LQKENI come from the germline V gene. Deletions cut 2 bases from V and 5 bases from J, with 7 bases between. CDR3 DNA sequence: TGTGCCAGCTCACCAACTAGGAACAATGAGCAGTTCTTC. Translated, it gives CASSPTRNNEQFF.

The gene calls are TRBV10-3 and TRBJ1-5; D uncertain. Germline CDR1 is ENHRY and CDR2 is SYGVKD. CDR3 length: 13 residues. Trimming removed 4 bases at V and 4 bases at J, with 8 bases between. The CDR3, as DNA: TGTGCCATCAGTGCGGGAGGGAATCAGCCCCAGCATTTT. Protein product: CAISAGGNQPQHF.

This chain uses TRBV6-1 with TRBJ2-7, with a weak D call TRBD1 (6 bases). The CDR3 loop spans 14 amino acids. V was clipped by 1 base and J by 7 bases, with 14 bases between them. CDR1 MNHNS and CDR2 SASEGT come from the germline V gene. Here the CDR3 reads CASSEGQARSEQYF. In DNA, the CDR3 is TGTGCCAGCAGTGAAGGACAGGCCAGGTCTGAGCAGTACTTC.

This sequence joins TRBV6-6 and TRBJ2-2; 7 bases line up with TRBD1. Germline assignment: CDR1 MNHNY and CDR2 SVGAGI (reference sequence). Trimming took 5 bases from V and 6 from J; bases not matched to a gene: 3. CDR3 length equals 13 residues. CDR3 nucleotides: TGTGCCAGCAGTCTCGACAGGGCCGGGGAGCTGTTTTTT. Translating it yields CASSLDRAGELFF.

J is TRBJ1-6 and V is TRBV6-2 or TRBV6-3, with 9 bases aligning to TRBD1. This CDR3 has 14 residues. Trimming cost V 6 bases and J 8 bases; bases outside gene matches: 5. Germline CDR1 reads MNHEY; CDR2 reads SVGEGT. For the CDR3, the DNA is TGTGCCAGCAGCCCCGGGACAGGGTATTCACCCCTCCACTTT. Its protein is CASSPGTGYSPLHF.

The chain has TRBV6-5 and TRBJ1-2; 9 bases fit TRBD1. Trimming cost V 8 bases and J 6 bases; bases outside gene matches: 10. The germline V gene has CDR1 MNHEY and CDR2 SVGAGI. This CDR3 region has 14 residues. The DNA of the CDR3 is TGTGCCAGCGGACAGGGACAGGGAGTCCATGGCTACACCTTC. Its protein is CASGQGQGVHGYTF.

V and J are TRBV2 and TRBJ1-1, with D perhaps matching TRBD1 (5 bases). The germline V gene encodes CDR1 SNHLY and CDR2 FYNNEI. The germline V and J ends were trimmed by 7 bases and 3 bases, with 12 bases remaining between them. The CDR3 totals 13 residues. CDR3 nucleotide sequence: TGTGCCAGCACCAAGGGGATATACACTGAAGCTTTCTTT. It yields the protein CASTKGIYTEAFF.

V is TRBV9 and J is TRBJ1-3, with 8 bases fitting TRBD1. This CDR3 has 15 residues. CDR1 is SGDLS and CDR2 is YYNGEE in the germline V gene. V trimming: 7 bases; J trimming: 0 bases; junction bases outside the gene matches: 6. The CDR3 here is CASAGTGSSGNTIYF. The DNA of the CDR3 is TGTGCCAGCGCCGGGACAGGCTCCTCTGGAAACACCATATATTTT.

The CDR3 coding sequence is TGTGCCAGCAGCTATATAGATGGGCCGGGAGGTGGAGGCTACACCTTC. Translated: CASSYIDGPGGGGYTF. The chain uses TRBV7-6 and TRBJ1-2; D remains unclear. The ends were cut back, 4 bases at V and 8 bases at J, with 23 bases in the middle. This CDR3 region has 16 residues. The germline CDR1 and CDR2 sequences are SGHVS and FNYEAQ.

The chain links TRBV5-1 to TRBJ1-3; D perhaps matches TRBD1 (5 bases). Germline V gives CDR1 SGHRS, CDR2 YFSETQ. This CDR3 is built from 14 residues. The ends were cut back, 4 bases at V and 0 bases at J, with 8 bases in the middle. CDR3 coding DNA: TGCGCCAGCAGCCAACAGGTCTCTGGAAACACCATATATTTT. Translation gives CASSQQVSGNTIYF. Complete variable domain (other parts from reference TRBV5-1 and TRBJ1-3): KAGVTQTPRYLIKTRGQQVTLSCSPISGHRSVSWYQQTPGQGLQFLFEYFSETQRNKGNFPGRFSGRQFSNSRSEMNVSTLELGDSALYLCASSQQVSGNTIYFGEGSWLTVV.

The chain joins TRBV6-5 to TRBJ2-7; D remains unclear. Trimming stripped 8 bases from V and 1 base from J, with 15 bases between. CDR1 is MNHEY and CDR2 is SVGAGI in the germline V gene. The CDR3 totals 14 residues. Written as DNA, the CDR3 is TGTGCCAGCGAACCCCCGGCGGATTCCTACGAGCAGTACTTC. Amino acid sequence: CASEPPADSYEQYF.

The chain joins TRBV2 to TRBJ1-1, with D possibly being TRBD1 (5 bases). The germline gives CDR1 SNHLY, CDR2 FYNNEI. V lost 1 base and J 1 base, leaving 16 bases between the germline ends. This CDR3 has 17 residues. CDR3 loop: CASSEDRPPQGNTEAFF. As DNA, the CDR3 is TGTGCCAGCAGTGAAGACAGGCCTCCTCAGGGGAACACTGAAGCTTTCTTT.

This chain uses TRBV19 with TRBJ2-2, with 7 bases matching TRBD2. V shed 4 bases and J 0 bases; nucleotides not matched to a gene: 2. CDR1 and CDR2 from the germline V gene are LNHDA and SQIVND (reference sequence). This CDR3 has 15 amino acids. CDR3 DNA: TGTGCCAGTAGTACCGGGACTACGAACACCGGGGAGCTGTTTTTT. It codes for CASSTGTTNTGELFF.

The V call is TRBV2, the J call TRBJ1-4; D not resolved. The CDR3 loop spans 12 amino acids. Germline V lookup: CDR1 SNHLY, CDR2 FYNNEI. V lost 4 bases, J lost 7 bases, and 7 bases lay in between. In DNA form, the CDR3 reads TGTGCCAGCAGTGGTCGGGGTGAAAAACTGTTTTTT. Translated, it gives CASSGRGEKLFF.

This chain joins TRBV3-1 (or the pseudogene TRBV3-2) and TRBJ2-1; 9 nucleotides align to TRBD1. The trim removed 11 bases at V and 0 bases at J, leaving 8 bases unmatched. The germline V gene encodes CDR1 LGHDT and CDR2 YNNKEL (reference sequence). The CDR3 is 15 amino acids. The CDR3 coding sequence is TGTGCCGTACAGGGGGACAGGGCCTCCTACAATGAGCAGTTCTTC. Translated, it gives CAVQGDRASYNEQFF.

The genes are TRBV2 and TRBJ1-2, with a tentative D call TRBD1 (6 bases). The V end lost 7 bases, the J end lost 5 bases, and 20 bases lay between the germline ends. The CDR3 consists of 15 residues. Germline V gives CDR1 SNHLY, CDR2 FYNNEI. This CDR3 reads CASKDRLRRTYGYTF. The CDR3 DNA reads TGTGCCAGCAAGGACAGATTGAGAAGGACTTATGGCTACACCTTC.